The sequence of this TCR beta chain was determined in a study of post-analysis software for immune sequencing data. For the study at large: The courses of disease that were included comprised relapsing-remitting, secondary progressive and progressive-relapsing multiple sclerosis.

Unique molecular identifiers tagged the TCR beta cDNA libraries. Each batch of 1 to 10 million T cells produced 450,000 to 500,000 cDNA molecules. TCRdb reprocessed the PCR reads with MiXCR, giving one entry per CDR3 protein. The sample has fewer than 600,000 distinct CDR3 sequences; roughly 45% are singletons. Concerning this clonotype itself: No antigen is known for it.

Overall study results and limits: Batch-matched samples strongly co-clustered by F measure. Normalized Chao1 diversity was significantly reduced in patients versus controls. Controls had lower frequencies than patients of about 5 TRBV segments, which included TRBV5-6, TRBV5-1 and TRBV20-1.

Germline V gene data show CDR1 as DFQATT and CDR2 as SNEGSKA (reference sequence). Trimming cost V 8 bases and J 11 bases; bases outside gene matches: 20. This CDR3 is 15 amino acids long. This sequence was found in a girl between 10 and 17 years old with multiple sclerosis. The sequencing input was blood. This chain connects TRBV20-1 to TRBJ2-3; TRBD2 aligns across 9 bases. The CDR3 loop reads CSSSSGSTPFLGQYF. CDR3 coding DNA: TGCAGTTCGAGTAGCGGGAGCACTCCCTTCTTAGGGCAGTATTTT.